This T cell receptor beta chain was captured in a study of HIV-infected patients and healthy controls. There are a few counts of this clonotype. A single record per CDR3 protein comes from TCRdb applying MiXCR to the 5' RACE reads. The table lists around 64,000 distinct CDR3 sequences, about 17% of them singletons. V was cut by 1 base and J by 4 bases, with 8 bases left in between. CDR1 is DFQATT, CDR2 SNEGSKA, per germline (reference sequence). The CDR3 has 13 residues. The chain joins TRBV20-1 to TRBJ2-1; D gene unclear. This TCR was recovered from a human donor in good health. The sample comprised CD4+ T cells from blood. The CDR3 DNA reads TGCAGTGCTAGAGTGGTGTCTTACAATGAGCAGTTCTTC. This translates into CSARVVSYNEQFF.